This is a list of T cell receptor beta chains from one sample in a study of blood T cell repertoires in COVID-19. Generated by immunoSEQ multiplex PCR, the TCRdb table keeps only in-frame clones and is missing some. The sample lists about 130,000 clones, 86% occurring once. Sequencing was carried out using peripheral blood. The receptor source for this set is a woman aged 70 to 79 with COVID-19, enrolled during active disease. The CDR3 runs from the conserved cysteine through the conserved F or W. The D gene is left open where the match is weak. Expanded clones are given a class, and other clones once, few, many or no size at all.

V	size	J	D	CDR3	DNA
TRBV6-5	-	TRBJ2-2	-	CASRLQGPNTGELFF	TGTGCCAGCCGTTTACAGGGACCGAACACCGGGGAGCTGTTTTTT
TRBV6-5	-	TRBJ1-2	-	CASSYSIQLNYGYTF	TGTGCCAGCAGTTACTCGATACAGCTGAACTATGGCTACACCTTC
TRBV5-1	once	TRBJ2-3	TRBD1	CASSLVTGGNTDTQYF	TGCGCCAGCAGCTTGGTAACAGGGGGGAACACAGATACGCAGTATTTT
TRBV5-1	-	TRBJ2-3	TRBD1	CASSWAPGQGADTQYF	TGCGCCAGCAGCTGGGCCCCGGGACAGGGGGCAGATACGCAGTATTTT
TRBV21-1	-	TRBJ2-6	-	CASSKEDRVGLSGANVLTF	TGTGCCAGCAGCAAAGAGGACAGGGTTGGTCTTTCTGGGGCCAACGTCCTGACTTTC
TRBV4-2	-	TRBJ1-5	TRBD1	CASSQDNRVDRSNQPQHF	TGTGCCAGCAGCCAAGATAACAGGGTGGACAGGAGCAATCAGCCCCAGCATTTT
TRBV18	-	TRBJ1-2	TRBD1	CASSPPDRDLYGYTF	TGTGCCAGCTCACCGCCGGACAGGGACCTCTATGGCTACACCTTC
TRBV30	-	TRBJ2-3	-	CAWSTTDTQYF	TGTGCCTGGAGTACAACAGATACGCAGTATTTT
TRBV29-1	-	TRBJ1-1	TRBD1	CSVRQGATEAFF	TGCAGCGTTCGACAGGGGGCCACTGAAGCTTTCTTT
TRBV12-3/TRBV12-4	-	TRBJ1-1	-	CASSRGNTEAFF	TGTGCCAGTAGCAGGGGGAACACTGAAGCTTTCTTT
TRBV6-6	-	TRBJ1-6	-	CASNQQGSSYNSPLHF	TGTGCCAGCAACCAGCAGGGGAGCTCCTATAATTCACCCCTCCACTTT
TRBV3-1/TRBV3-2	-	TRBJ1-1	-	CASSQDLAKGMNTEAFF	TGTGCCAGCAGCCAAGATTTGGCGAAGGGGATGAACACTGAAGCTTTCTTT
TRBV7-9	once	TRBJ2-2	TRBD1	CASSPERDRGKTGELFF	TGTGCCAGCAGCCCGGAGCGGGACAGGGGAAAAACCGGGGAGCTGTTTTTT
TRBV4-1	-	TRBJ1-2	-	CASSQDRYYGYTF	TGCGCCAGCAGCCAAGACAGGTACTATGGCTACACCTTC
TRBV5-6	-	TRBJ2-7	TRBD2	CASSPWTSGGTEQYF	TGTGCCAGCAGCCCCTGGACTAGCGGGGGGACCGAGCAGTACTTC
TRBV6-2/TRBV6-3	-	TRBJ1-6	-	CASSPTPNSYNSPLHF	TGTGCCAGCAGCCCTACTCCGAACTCCTATAATTCACCCCTCCACTTT
TRBV15	-	TRBJ1-2	-	CATSRDVRANYGYTF	TGTGCCACCAGCAGAGATGTGAGAGCTAACTATGGCTACACCTTC
TRBV7-2	-	TRBJ1-5	-	CASSSDGRGNQPQHF	TGTGCCAGCAGCTCTGACGGGAGGGGCAATCAGCCCCAGCATTTT
TRBV7-8	-	TRBJ2-1	-	CASSLDSYNEQFF	TGTGCCAGCAGCTTAGACAGCTACAATGAGCAGTTCTTC
TRBV18	-	TRBJ1-1	TRBD1	CASSRTGGYTEAFF	TGTGCCAGCTCTCGGACAGGGGGCTATACTGAAGCTTTCTTT
TRBV5-1	-	TRBJ1-1	-	CASSLGAFMNTEAFF	TGCGCCAGCAGCTTGGGAGCATTCATGAACACTGAAGCTTTCTTT
TRBV3-1/TRBV3-2	-	TRBJ2-3	TRBD2	CASSQRLAGGSNTDTQYF	TGTGCCAGCAGCCAAAGGCTAGCGGGGGGATCTAACACAGATACGCAGTATTTT
TRBV5-6	-	TRBJ1-6	TRBD1	CASSGGQVNSPLHF	TGTGCCAGCAGCGGCGGACAGGTTAATTCACCCCTCCACTTT
TRBV7-6	-	TRBJ2-2	-	CASSLARPGNAGELFF	TGTGCCAGCAGCTTAGCGCGTCCGGGGAACGCCGGGGAGCTGTTTTTT
TRBV9	-	TRBJ2-1	-	CASSVDALAYEQFF	TGTGCCAGCAGCGTAGATGCCCTAGCCTATGAGCAGTTCTTC
TRBV28	-	TRBJ2-7	TRBD1	CASSPTGDTYEQYF	TGTGCCAGCAGTCCGACAGGGGACACCTACGAGCAGTACTTC
TRBV12-3/TRBV12-4	-	TRBJ2-2	-	CASSRVTGELFF	TGTGCCAGCAGCAGGGTTACCGGGGAGCTGTTTTTT
TRBV27	-	TRBJ2-3	TRBD2	CASSRINLPSAGGYTDTQYF	TGTGCCAGCAGCCGAATTAACCTCCCCTCCGCGGGGGGGTACACAGATACGCAGTATTTT